This T cell receptor (beta chain) was sequenced in a study of Graves' ophthalmopathy and Graves' hyperthyroidism. About the study: Peripheral blood was gathered at first diagnosis, ahead of any treatment whatsoever. Study-level points and caveats: Built on 13 signatures, a model told ophthalmopathy apart from stable hyperthyroidism with 85% to 90% sensitivity and less than 82% specificity.

In the case of this clonotype: The antigen is not known. One base away lies a much larger clone, so this may be a sequencing read error.

Amplifying from RNA transcripts, the study obtained TCR beta CDR3 regions. First-round RT-PCR used HTBI primers; second-round multiplex PCR followed. MiXCR, run by TCRdb on the multiplex PCR reads, gives a single entry per CDR3 protein. Of roughly 380,000 distinct CDR3 sequences in the sample, approximately 15% were seen once. This CDR3 is 15 amino acids long. The germline V gene has CDR1 LNHNV and CDR2 YYDKDF (reference sequence). Absence of ophthalmopathy within 18 months of follow-up defined stable hyperthyroidism. The source material was peripheral blood. This TCR was recovered from a woman aged 18-29 years with stable Graves' hyperthyroidism. V usage is TRBV15 and J usage is TRBJ2-5, with D possibly matching TRBD2 (6 bases). The CDR3 nucleotides are TGTGCCACCAGCGACCGGGACGGAGGGGCCGAGACCCGGTACTTC. As protein: CATSDRDGGAETRYF.